The 25 T cell receptor beta chains given below trace back to one sample, sequenced in a study of cytomegalovirus exposure and HLA in healthy donors. The study ran its PCR with 60 Vbeta and 13 Jbeta primers. This table comes from immunoSEQ multiplex PCR, and its TCRdb copy is limited to in-frame clones, with some not included. The sample yields about 200,000 clones, of which the top ten take up about 6.5%. Material: PBMCs. These receptors were obtained from a man younger than 45 in good health and CMV-seronegative.

The chain joins TRBV29-1 to TRBJ2-4, with 9 bases identical to TRBD2. Germline assignment: CDR1 SQVTM and CDR2 ANQGSEA. The CDR3 has 15 residues. The V gene end was trimmed by 6 bases and the J gene end by 6 bases; junction bases not matched to a gene: 12. This CDR3 reads CSVSGLAGGPNIQYF. The CDR3 DNA is TGCAGCGTCTCTGGTCTGGCGGGAGGGCCAAACATTCAGTACTTC.

The V and J genes are TRBV28 and TRBJ2-7; possible D gene TRBD1, 6 bases. The CDR3 is made up of 19 amino acids. V dropped 6 bases and J dropped 5 bases, with 32 bases sitting between them. Germline-derived CDR1 and CDR2 are MDHEN and SYDVKM. As DNA, the CDR3 is TGTGCCAGCAGACCGACACCGGGACATATCAAGTCCCGAGGGAACGAGCAGTACTTC. Amino acid sequence: CASRPTPGHIKSRGNEQYF.

The chain combines TRBV5-4 with TRBJ2-5; 7 bases agree with TRBD1. The J segment lost 5 bases and the V segment lost 4 bases, leaving 8 bases of the junction unmatched. CDR1 and CDR2 from the germline V gene are SGHNT and YYREEE (reference sequence). This CDR3 has 14 residues. CDR3 region: CASSQIRGTETQYF. CDR3 DNA: TGTGCCAGCAGCCAGATCAGGGGGACCGAGACCCAGTACTTC.

The chain couples TRBV5-8 to TRBJ2-5; weak D call: TRBD1 (8 bases). CDR1 and CDR2 (germline): SGHTS, YDEGEE. This CDR3 is 16 amino acids long. V dropped 2 bases and J dropped 1 base, with 15 bases sitting between them. The CDR3 coding sequence is TGTGCCAGCAGCTTTTACAGGGGGGGCCTCCAAGAGACCCAGTACTTC. It codes for CASSFYRGGLQETQYF.

The chain combines TRBV5-1 with TRBJ2-2, with TRBD2 matching 14 bases. Germline trimming cut 4 bases from V and 4 bases from J; bases unmatched to any gene: 6. Germline V CDR1 and CDR2: SGHRS, YFSETQ. The CDR3 is 17 amino acids. The CDR3 nucleotides read TGCGCCAGCAGCCCCGGACTAGCGGGAGGATCCACCGGGGAGCTGTTTTTT. It is translated as CASSPGLAGGSTGELFF.

The rearrangement joins TRBV11-2 to TRBJ1-4, with 10 nucleotides matching TRBD1. The trim removed 4 bases at V and 6 bases at J, leaving 5 bases unmatched. The length of the CDR3 is 15 residues. In germline, CDR1 is SGHAT, CDR2 FQNNGV. In DNA, the CDR3 is TGTGCCAGCAGCTCCGACAGGGGGCGGCATGAAAAACTGTTTTTT. This sequence encodes CASSSDRGRHEKLFF.

The V call is TRBV7-8, the J call TRBJ2-7, with 10 bases matching TRBD2. CDR1 and CDR2 from the germline V gene are SGHVS and FQNEAQ. The junction had 11 bases not matched to a gene; V was cut back by 7 bases and J by 2 bases. This CDR3 region has 16 residues. The CDR3 loop reads CASIAGSGGRTYEQYF. The CDR3 region has the DNA TGTGCCAGCATTGCTGGTAGCGGGGGGCGAACCTACGAGCAGTACTTC.

The chain couples TRBV5-1 to TRBJ1-1, with no clear D. CDR1 and CDR2 from the germline V gene are SGHRS and YFSETQ. The V and J ends lost 6 bases and 0 bases respectively, with 15 bases between them. CDR3 length equals 15 residues. The CDR3 DNA reads as TGCGCCAGCAACGGACCCGGGGTGGTGAACACTGAAGCTTTCTTT. Protein sequence: CASNGPGVVNTEAFF.

The CDR3 DNA is TGTGCCAGCAGCTTTTGGACTAGCGGGGGGGTCGATGAGCAGTTCTTC. It is translated as CASSFWTSGGVDEQFF. The chain has TRBV11-3 and TRBJ2-1; TRBD2 agrees at 15 bases. The CDR3 is 16 residues long. V shed 3 bases and J 8 bases; nucleotides not matched to a gene: 5. Germline CDR1 reads SGHNT; CDR2 reads YENEEA.

The V and J genes are TRBV19 and TRBJ2-1, with 14 bases fitting TRBD2. The CDR3 has 15 residues. Germline CDR1 LNHDA, CDR2 SQIVND (reference sequence). The trim removed 1 base at V and 8 bases at J, leaving 1 base unmatched. CDR3 sequence reads: CASSIGLAGGDEQFF. The CDR3 nucleotides read TGTGCCAGTAGTATAGGACTAGCGGGGGGGGATGAGCAGTTCTTC. Full variable domain (remainder filled in from reference TRBV19 and TRBJ2-1): DGGITQSPKYLFRKEGQNVTLSCEQNLNHDAMYWYRQDPGQGLRLIYYSQIVNDFQKGDIAEGYSVSREKKESFPLTVTSAQKNPTAFYLCASSIGLAGGDEQFFGPGTRLTVL.

V usage is TRBV19 and J usage is TRBJ2-7, with 8 bases identical to TRBD1. The CDR3 has 14 amino acids. Germline V lookup: CDR1 LNHDA, CDR2 SQIVND (reference sequence). V dropped 5 bases and J dropped 2; count of bases not matched to a gene: 5. This CDR3 reads CASSVAGGPYEQYF. CDR3 nucleotides: TGTGCCAGTAGTGTCGCAGGGGGCCCCTACGAGCAGTACTTC.

The chain links TRBV2 to TRBJ2-1; 9 bases are a match to TRBD1. Germline V lookup: CDR1 SNHLY, CDR2 FYNNEI. The CDR3 has 16 amino acids. V lost 7 bases and J lost 8; bases outside the gene matches: 15. CDR3 protein: CASMSRTGQGLDEQFF. In DNA form, the CDR3 reads TGTGCCAGCATGAGCCGTACGGGACAGGGTCTCGATGAGCAGTTCTTC.

This sequence joins TRBV5-6 and TRBJ2-5, with 9 positions matching TRBD2. Germline CDR1 SGHDT, CDR2 YYEEEE. With V trimmed by 1 base and J by 5 bases, 12 bases remained unmatched. The CDR3 is 17 residues long. The CDR3 coding sequence is TGTGCCAGCAGCTTGTCCCTAGCGGGAAATAGAAGGGAGACCCAGTACTTC. The encoded protein is CASSLSLAGNRRETQYF.

The chain joins TRBV25-1 to TRBJ1-6; D is unclear. Trimming removed 3 bases from V and 8 bases from J, with 5 bases in between. The CDR3 loop spans 12 amino acids. Germline V gene data show CDR1 as MGHDK and CDR2 as SYGVNS. CDR3 DNA: TGTGCCAGCAGTGATCGGTATTCACCCCTCCACTTT. Residues: CASSDRYSPLHF.

The rearrangement joins TRBV5-1 to TRBJ2-7; D perhaps matches TRBD2 (7 bases). Trimming cost V 5 bases and J 5 bases, with 17 bases left between them. Germline CDR1 SGHRS, CDR2 YFSETQ. The CDR3 covers 14 residues. The DNA for the CDR3 is TGCGCCAGCAGGGATCTTCGGGGGGCGGACGAGCAGTACTTC. Translated: CASRDLRGADEQYF.

This sequence joins TRBV13 and TRBJ1-3, with 8 bases aligning to TRBD1. V shed 4 bases, J shed 4 bases, and the junction held 6 bases outside the gene matches. The CDR3 consists of 15 residues. The germline CDR1 and CDR2 sequences are PRHDT and FYEKMQ (reference sequence). The CDR3 here is CASSSGQGPGNTIYF. Written as DNA, the CDR3 is TGTGCCAGCAGCTCCGGACAGGGCCCAGGAAACACCATATATTTT.

The chain recombines TRBV7-7 with TRBJ2-1; 9 bases are a match to TRBD1. This CDR3 is built from 15 residues. Germline V gene sequence: CDR1 SSHAT, CDR2 FNYEAQ (reference sequence). V was clipped by 5 bases and J by 7 bases; unmatched bases: 9. The CDR3 sequence: CASSLWLGQGNEQFF. The CDR3 region has the DNA TGTGCCAGCAGCCTCTGGTTGGGACAGGGTAATGAGCAGTTCTTC.

V is TRBV29-1 and J is TRBJ2-1; 12 nucleotides agree with TRBD2. The CDR3 spans 17 residues. Trimming removed 4 bases from V and 5 bases from J; junction bases left unmatched: 12. The germline V gene encodes CDR1 SQVTM and CDR2 ANQGSEA. CDR3 sequence (DNA): TGCAGCGTTGTCGGTAGAGAGACTAGCGGGGGTAACAATGAGCAGTTCTTC. Translating gives CSVVGRETSGGNNEQFF.

The CDR3 region is CASIGQGNYGYTF. The CDR3 nucleotides read TGTGCCAGCATCGGACAGGGGAACTATGGCTACACCTTC. The chain employs TRBV7-2 and TRBJ1-2; 9 bases are shared with TRBD1. The CDR3 length is 13 residues. V lost 7 bases to trimming and J lost 2 bases; unmatched junction nucleotides: 2. Per the germline V gene, CDR1 is SGHTA and CDR2 is FQGNSA.

The chain uses TRBV10-3 and TRBJ1-1; a weak D match, TRBD1 (6 bases). The CDR3 loop spans 14 amino acids. The germline gives CDR1 ENHRY, CDR2 SYGVKD. The V end was cut by 2 bases, the J end by 0 bases, with 7 bases between. The CDR3 DNA is TGTGCCATCAGTGAGGGGACAATGAACACTGAAGCTTTCTTT. As protein: CAISEGTMNTEAFF.

The rearrangement uses TRBV15 and TRBJ2-2, with 9 bases lining up with TRBD2. The junction had 9 bases not matched to a gene; V was cut back by 1 base and J by 9 bases. The CDR3 is 16 amino acids. Germline V gene sequence: CDR1 LNHNV, CDR2 YYDKDF (reference sequence). The CDR3 nucleotides read TGTGCCACCAGCAGAGGCGGTAGCGGGAGTGTAAGGGAGCTGTTTTTT. Translated: CATSRGGSGSVRELFF.

CDR3 loop: CASSPSLGGNTGELFF. For the CDR3, the DNA is TGTGCCAGCAGCCCAAGCCTCGGGGGGAACACCGGGGAGCTGTTTTTT. The rearrangement joins TRBV5-4 to TRBJ2-2; tentative D call: TRBD2 (6 bases). Germline V CDR1 and CDR2: SGHNT, YYREEE (reference sequence). The CDR3 spans 16 residues. Deletions cut 4 bases from V and 1 base from J, with 14 bases between.

The genes are TRBV7-3 and TRBJ2-3; TRBD2 aligns across 9 bases. Germline V lookup: CDR1 SGHTA, CDR2 FQGTGA. V shed 5 bases, J shed 4 bases, and the junction held 4 bases outside the gene matches. The CDR3 totals 14 residues. CDR3 nucleotides: TGTGCCAGCAGCCGGCTAGCGGGACCAGATACGCAGTATTTT. Its protein is CASSRLAGPDTQYF.

The V call is TRBV28, the J call TRBJ2-5; a weak D match, TRBD1 (5 bases). The germline gives CDR1 MDHEN, CDR2 SYDVKM. The CDR3 is 14 amino acids. V dropped 3 bases and J dropped 3 bases, with 11 bases sitting between them. CDR3 residues: CASSLAGMKETQYF. The CDR3 coding sequence is TGTGCCAGCAGTTTGGCAGGGATGAAAGAGACCCAGTACTTC. The variable domain in full, with the rest retrieved from reference TRBV28 and TRBJ2-5, is DVKVTQSSRYLVKRTGEKVFLECVQDMDHENMFWYRQDPGLGLRLIYFSYDVKMKEKGDIPEGYSVSREKKERFSLILESASTNQTSMYLCASSLAGMKETQYFGPGTRLLVL.

The V call is TRBV6-1, the J call TRBJ1-5; 7 bases fit TRBD1. The CDR3 totals 14 residues. J gave up 5 bases and V 7 bases, and 8 bases lay outside the gene matches. CDR1 is MNHNS and CDR2 is SASEGT in the germline V gene. CDR3 region: CASTQTGTDQPQHF. In DNA, the CDR3 is TGTGCCAGCACTCAGACAGGGACCGATCAGCCCCAGCATTTT.